Following are 4 T cell receptor beta chains from one sample sequenced in a study of PD-L1 blockade in urothelial cancer (dated by TCRdb to 2015 to 2018). Library method: the immunoSEQ multiplex PCR assay. Not all clones reach the TCRdb copy of this immuneACCESS table, which keeps in-frame sequences only. Checked studies attribute under half of the gap to unresolved V genes and leave the rest unexplained. The sample table shows 35,000 to 55,000 clones, and roughly four fifths are seen once. The top ten clonotypes cover approximately 3% of the sample. The sequences come from PBMCs, collected around atezolizumab (anti-PD-L1) treatment. These receptors were taken from a man between 70 and 80 years old with urothelial cancer.

This clone occurred once. The CDR3 sequence is CASSETWNTEAFF. CDR3 DNA sequence: TGTGCCAGCAGTGAGACATGGAACACTGAAGCTTTCTTT. The chain links TRBV2 to TRBJ1-1; D unclear. V was clipped by 3 bases and J by 1 base, with 6 bases between them. The CDR3 sequence is 13 residues long. The germline gives CDR1 SNHLY, CDR2 FYNNEI.

The chain couples TRBV4-1 to TRBJ1-1; D might be TRBD1 (6 bases). Germline V CDR1 and CDR2: MGHRA, YSYEKL. The CDR3 extends over 18 amino acids. V dropped 0 bases and J dropped 3 bases, with 20 bases sitting between them. CDR3 DNA: TGCGCCAGCAGCCAAGATCTCCCGCAGGGGCTTTTGTACACTGAAGCTTTCTTT. It translates to CASSQDLPQGLLYTEAFF.

The CDR3 DNA follows: TGTGCCAGCAGTTACAACCCACAGGGGAACACTGAAGCTTTCTTT. This gives the protein CASSYNPQGNTEAFF. V gene TRBV6-5 combines with J gene TRBJ1-1; possible D gene TRBD1, 6 bases. Looked up from germline, CDR1 is MNHEY and CDR2 is SVGAGI. V was cut by 2 bases and J by 1 base, with 11 bases left in between. The length of the CDR3 is 15 residues.

The chain carries TRBV29-1 and TRBJ2-3; TRBD2 aligns across 11 bases. The J segment lost 6 bases and the V segment lost 4 bases, leaving 9 bases of the junction unmatched. Germline CDR1 and CDR2: SQVTM and ANQGSEA. The length of the CDR3 is 15 residues. This CDR3 reads CSVGWLAGGPDTQYF. The CDR3 bases are TGCAGCGTTGGGTGGCTAGCGGGAGGTCCGGATACGCAGTATTTT.